A selection of T cell receptor beta chains follows, all from one sample in a study of T cells and copy number aberrations in small-cell lung cancer. Clones were read by immunoSEQ multiplex PCR, and TCRdb kept only the in-frame ones, dropping some. The sample includes fewer than 10,000 clones, over 75% of them seen just once. Sequencing was carried out using normal tissue next to the tumor. The receptors shown here come from a man in his 60s with small cell lung cancer. Each CDR3 is given with its conserved first and last residue. Each record gives: clone size, V gene, J gene, D gene, CDR3 protein, CDR3 DNA. The D gene is left open where the match is weak. Clone size is shown for a subset of rows, as once, few, many or a class of expanded clone.

-	TRBV29-1	TRBJ2-1	-	CSVEGSTILEQFF	TGCAGCGTTGAAGGTTCTACGATCCTCGAGCAGTTCTTC
-	TRBV28	TRBJ2-7	-	CASSTGTENYEQYF	TGTGCCAGCAGTACCGGGACGGAAAACTACGAGCAGTACTTC
-	TRBV9	TRBJ1-1	-	CASSVSSLNTEAFF	TGTGCCAGCAGCGTCTCCTCCCTGAACACTGAAGCTTTCTTT
-	TRBV29-1	TRBJ2-1	TRBD1	CSARTGPYNEQFF	TGCAGCGCCAGGACAGGACCCTACAATGAGCAGTTCTTC
-	TRBV6-6	TRBJ1-2	-	CASSYSKLYGYTF	TGTGCCAGCAGTTACTCGAAATTATATGGCTACACCTTC
-	TRBV10-2	TRBJ2-1	-	CASETSRGNEQFF	TGCGCCAGCGAAACTAGCCGGGGGAATGAGCAGTTCTTC
-	TRBV5-1	TRBJ2-3	TRBD2	CASSLAGGVSTDTQYF	TGCGCCAGCAGCTTGGCGGGGGGGGTTAGCACAGATACGCAGTATTTT
-	TRBV30	TRBJ2-1	TRBD2	CAWTSGSPGEQFF	TGTGCCTGGACTAGCGGGAGCCCGGGTGAGCAGTTCTTC
-	TRBV15	TRBJ2-1	-	CATSKFGDYGVGEQFF	TGTGCCACCAGCAAATTCGGGGATTACGGGGTAGGTGAGCAGTTCTTC
-	TRBV30	TRBJ2-1	-	CAWRRASSYNEQFF	TGTGCCTGGAGGAGGGCCAGCTCCTACAATGAGCAGTTCTTC
-	TRBV13	TRBJ2-5	-	CASSLEAEQETQYF	TGTGCCAGCAGCTTAGAGGCGGAACAAGAGACCCAGTACTTC
few	TRBV19	TRBJ2-7	-	CASMGSYEQYF	TGTGCCAGTATGGGCAGCTACGAGCAGTACTTC
few	TRBV7-3	TRBJ2-5	-	CASSLGSSAKQETQYF	TGTGCCAGCAGCTTAGGGTCCTCAGCGAAACAAGAGACCCAGTACTTC
-	TRBV5-6	TRBJ2-7	-	CASSPDRASYEQYF	TGTGCCAGCAGCCCTGACCGAGCCTCCTACGAGCAGTACTTC
few	TRBV14	TRBJ2-5	-	CASSVLFVGGQETQYF	TGTGCCAGCAGCGTCCTCTTTGTTGGAGGACAAGAGACCCAGTACTTC
-	TRBV10-3	TRBJ2-5	-	CAISGRYQETQYF	TGTGCCATCAGTGGCCGGTACCAAGAGACCCAGTACTTC
-	TRBV7-9	TRBJ2-7	TRBD2	CASSLAGGRPYEQYF	TGTGCCAGCAGCCTAGCGGGAGGGCGGCCCTACGAGCAGTACTTC
once	TRBV6-1	TRBJ2-1	-	CASSEDRRLGGQFF	TGTGCCAGCAGTGAAGACCGGAGACTGGGGGGGCAGTTCTTC
-	TRBV20-1	TRBJ2-5	-	CSVTVGETQYF	TGCAGTGTCACGGTCGGAGAGACCCAGTACTTC
-	TRBV28	TRBJ1-1	TRBD1	CASSLFGQGLNTEAFF	TGTGCCAGCAGTTTATTCGGACAGGGATTGAACACTGAAGCTTTCTTT
-	TRBV30	TRBJ1-4	-	CAWSVGGTLEKLFF	TGTGCCTGGAGTGTAGGGGGGACGCTTGAAAAACTGTTTTTT
-	TRBV5-6	TRBJ2-2	-	CASSLASLAELFF	TGTGCCAGCAGCTTGGCTAGTCTTGCGGAGCTGTTTTTT
-	TRBV27	TRBJ2-1	TRBD2	CASSLLGLAGDNEQFF	TGTGCCAGCAGTTTATTAGGTCTAGCGGGAGACAATGAGCAGTTCTTC
-	TRBV7-9	TRBJ2-7	TRBD2	CSSGTYEQYF	TGCTCTAGCGGAACCTACGAGCAGTACTTC
once	TRBV7-2	TRBJ2-5	TRBD2	CASSLASGGGQETQYF	TGTGCCAGCAGCTTGGCTAGCGGGGGAGGGCAAGAGACCCAGTACTTC
-	TRBV5-1	TRBJ2-5	TRBD1	CASSRTGAVEETQYF	TGCGCCAGCAGCCGGACAGGGGCGGTGGAAGAGACCCAGTACTTC
few	TRBV19	TRBJ1-5	-	CASSPLTDKYSNQPQHF	TGTGCCAGTAGTCCCCTGACAGATAAGTATAGCAATCAGCCCCAGCATTTT
-	TRBV11-2	TRBJ2-1	TRBD2	CASSLELVMGASGVF	TGTGCCAGCAGCTTAGAGTTGGTTATGGGGGCTAGCGGGGTCTTC
-	TRBV27	TRBJ2-3	TRBD1	CASRRQGSDTQYF	TGTGCCAGCCGACGACAGGGCTCAGATACGCAGTATTTT
-	TRBV7-8	TRBJ2-2	TRBD2	CASSLVGAGGPIGELFF	TGTGCCAGCAGCTTAGTAGGGGCGGGAGGGCCTATCGGGGAGCTGTTTTTT
-	TRBV20-1	TRBJ1-3	-	CSARSGNTIYF	TGCAGTGCGCGCTCTGGAAACACCATATATTTT
-	TRBV2	TRBJ1-4	-	CASGMGNEKLFF	TGTGCCAGTGGCATGGGAAATGAAAAACTGTTTTTT
-	TRBV5-1	TRBJ1-1	TRBD1	CASSLVGSGGKGNTEAFF	TGCGCCAGCAGCTTGGTCGGGTCAGGGGGTAAGGGGAACACTGAAGCTTTCTTT
once	TRBV28	TRBJ1-5	-	CASSFLVSGARNQPQHF	TGTGCCAGCAGTTTTCTGGTTTCCGGGGCCCGGAATCAGCCCCAGCATTTT
-	TRBV7-9	TRBJ1-1	TRBD1	CASSLGTGANTEAFF	TGTGCCAGCAGCTTAGGGACAGGGGCGAACACTGAAGCTTTCTTT
-	TRBV15	TRBJ2-2	TRBD2	CATSSGTSVTGELFF	TGTGCCACCAGCAGTGGGACTAGCGTTACCGGGGAGCTGTTTTTT
-	TRBV19	TRBJ1-5	TRBD1	CASRTGGSNQPQHF	TGTGCCAGTCGGACAGGGGGCTCGAATCAGCCCCAGCATTTT
-	TRBV14	TRBJ2-1	TRBD2	CASSQGAGRLGNEQFF	TGTGCCAGCAGCCAAGGAGCGGGAAGGTTGGGTAATGAGCAGTTCTTC
-	TRBV30	TRBJ2-7	-	CAWSHGEQYF	TGTGCCTGGAGTCACGGCGAGCAGTACTTC